This T cell receptor (beta chain) was profiled in a study of blood T cell repertoires in COVID-19. As for the study in general: Sources were T cells, B-cell-depleted T cells, or PBMCs; the material itself was cDNA or gDNA.

In Seattle, patients joined the study during active infection and were tracked longitudinally. Original analysis: Amplified reference gene primers provided the basis for estimating nucleated cell counts. The method was immunoSEQ multiplex PCR; TCRdb's version includes in-frame clones alone and lacks a portion of them. That table is the source of V, J and clone size, and D and trimming were worked out from the DNA. The table records 350,000 or so clones, approximately 90% of them present only once. To note about this clone: Other nucleotide sequences in the sample specify the same CDR3.

The CDR3 contains 13 residues. V was cut by 3 bases and J by 3 bases, with 6 bases left in between. Germline V gene lookup returns CDR1 SEHNR and CDR2 FQNEAQ (reference sequence). The sequence came from a woman aged 25 to 39 with COVID-19, enrolled during active disease. The sample taken for sequencing was peripheral blood. The gene calls are TRBV7-9 and TRBJ1-5; D is unclear. The CDR3 DNA reads as TGTGCCAGCAGCTTGGGAGCCAATCAGCCCCAGCATTTT. This codes for CASSLGANQPQHF.